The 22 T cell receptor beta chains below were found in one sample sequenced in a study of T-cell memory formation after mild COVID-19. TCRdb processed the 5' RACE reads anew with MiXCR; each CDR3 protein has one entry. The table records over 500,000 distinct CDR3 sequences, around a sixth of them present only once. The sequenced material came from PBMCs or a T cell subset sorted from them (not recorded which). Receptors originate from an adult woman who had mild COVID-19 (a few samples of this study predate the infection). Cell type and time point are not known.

For the CDR3, the DNA is TGTGCCAGCAGCCCCCATCTGTGGGGGGCCGGCGGGGAGCTGTTTTTT. This gives the protein CASSPHLWGAGGELFF. The rearrangement uses TRBV7-6 and TRBJ2-2, with D possibly being TRBD1 or TRBD2 (6 bases each). Germline V gene lookup returns CDR1 SGHVS and CDR2 FNYEAQ. This CDR3 comprises 16 residues. With 5 bases removed from V and 7 bases from J, the gap between germline ends came to 20 bases.

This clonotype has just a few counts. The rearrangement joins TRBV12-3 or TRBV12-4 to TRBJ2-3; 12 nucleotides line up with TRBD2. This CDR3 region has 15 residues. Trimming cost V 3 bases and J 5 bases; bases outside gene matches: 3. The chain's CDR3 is CASSLTSGGIDTQYF. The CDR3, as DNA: TGTGCCAGCAGTTTGACTAGCGGGGGTATAGATACGCAGTATTTT.

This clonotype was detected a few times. CDR3: CSAVGLSNTGELFF. DNA of the CDR3: TGCAGCGCGGTGGGGCTTTCGAACACCGGGGAGCTGTTTTTT. J is TRBJ2-2 and V is TRBV20-1; D possibly corresponds to TRBD1 (5 bases). The CDR3 runs 14 residues. CDR1 DFQATT and CDR2 SNEGSKA come from the germline V gene (reference sequence).

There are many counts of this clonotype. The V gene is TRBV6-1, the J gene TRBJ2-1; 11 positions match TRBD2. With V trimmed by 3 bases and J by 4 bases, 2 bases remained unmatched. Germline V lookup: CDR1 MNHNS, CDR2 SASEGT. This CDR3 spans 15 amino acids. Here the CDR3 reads CASSDLAGGYNEQFF. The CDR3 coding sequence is TGTGCCAGCAGTGATCTAGCGGGAGGTTACAATGAGCAGTTCTTC.

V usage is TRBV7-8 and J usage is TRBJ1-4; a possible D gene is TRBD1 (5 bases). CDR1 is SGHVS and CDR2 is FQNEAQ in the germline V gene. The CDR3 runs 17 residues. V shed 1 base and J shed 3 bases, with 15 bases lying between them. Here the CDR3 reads CASSLERTGVANEKLFF. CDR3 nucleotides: TGTGCCAGCAGCTTAGAGAGGACGGGGGTCGCTAATGAAAAACTGTTTTTT.

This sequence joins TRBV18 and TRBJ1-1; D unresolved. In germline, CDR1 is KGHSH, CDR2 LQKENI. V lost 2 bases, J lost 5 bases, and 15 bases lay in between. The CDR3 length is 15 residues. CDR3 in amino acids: CASSPAGVIGTEAFF. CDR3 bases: TGTGCCAGCTCACCAGCCGGGGTTATCGGAACTGAAGCTTTCTTT.

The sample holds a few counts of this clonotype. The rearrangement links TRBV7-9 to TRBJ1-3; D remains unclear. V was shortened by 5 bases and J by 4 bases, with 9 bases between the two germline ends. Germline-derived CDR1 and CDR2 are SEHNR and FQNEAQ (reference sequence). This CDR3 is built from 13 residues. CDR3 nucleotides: TGTGCCAGCAGCCAAGACGACGGAAACACCATATATTTT. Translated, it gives CASSQDDGNTIYF.

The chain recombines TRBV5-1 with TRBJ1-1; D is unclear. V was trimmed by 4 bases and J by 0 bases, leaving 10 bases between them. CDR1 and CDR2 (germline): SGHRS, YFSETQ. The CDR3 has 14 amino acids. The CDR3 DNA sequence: TGCGCCAGCAGCAGGTTGGGCATGAACACTGAAGCTTTCTTT. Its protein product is CASSRLGMNTEAFF.

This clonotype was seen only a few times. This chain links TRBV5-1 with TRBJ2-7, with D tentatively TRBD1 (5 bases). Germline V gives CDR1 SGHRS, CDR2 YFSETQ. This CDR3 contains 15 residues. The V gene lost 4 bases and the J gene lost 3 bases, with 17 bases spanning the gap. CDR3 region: CASSQPDLGRYEQYF. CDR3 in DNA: TGCGCCAGCAGCCAGCCTGATTTGGGGCGCTACGAGCAGTACTTC.

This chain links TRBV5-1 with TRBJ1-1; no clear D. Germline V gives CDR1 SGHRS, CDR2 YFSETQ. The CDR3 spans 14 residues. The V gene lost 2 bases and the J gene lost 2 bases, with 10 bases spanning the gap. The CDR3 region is CASSLLGLNTEAFF. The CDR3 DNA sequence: TGCGCCAGCAGCTTACTAGGGCTCAACACTGAAGCTTTCTTT.

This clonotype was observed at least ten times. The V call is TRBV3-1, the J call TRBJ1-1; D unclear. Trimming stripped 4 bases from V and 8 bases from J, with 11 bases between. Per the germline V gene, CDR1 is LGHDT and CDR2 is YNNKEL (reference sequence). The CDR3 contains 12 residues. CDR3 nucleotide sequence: TGTGCCAGCAGCCCCTTTAGGGAGGAAGCTTTCTTT. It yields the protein CASSPFREEAFF.

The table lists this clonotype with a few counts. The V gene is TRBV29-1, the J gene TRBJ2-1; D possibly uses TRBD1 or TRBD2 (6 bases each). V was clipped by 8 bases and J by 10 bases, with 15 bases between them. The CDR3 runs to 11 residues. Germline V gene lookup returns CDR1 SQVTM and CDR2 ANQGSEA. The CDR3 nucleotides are TGCAGCTCTGGAGGGGGACTGGAGCAGTTCTTC. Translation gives CSSGGGLEQFF.

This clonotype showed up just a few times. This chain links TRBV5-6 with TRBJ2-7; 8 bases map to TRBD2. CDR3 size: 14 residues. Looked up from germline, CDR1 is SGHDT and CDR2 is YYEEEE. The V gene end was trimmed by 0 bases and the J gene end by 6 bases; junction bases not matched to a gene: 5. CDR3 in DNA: TGTGCCAGCAGCTTGGCCGGTCTAGCGGGCGAGCAGTACTTC. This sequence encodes CASSLAGLAGEQYF.

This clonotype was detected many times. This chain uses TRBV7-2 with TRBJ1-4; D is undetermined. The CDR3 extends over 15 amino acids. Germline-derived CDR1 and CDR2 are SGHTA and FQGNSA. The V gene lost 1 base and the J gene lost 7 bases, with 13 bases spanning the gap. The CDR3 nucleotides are TGTGCCAGCAGCTTAGAATGGGGATCAGGTGAAAAACTGTTTTTT. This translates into CASSLEWGSGEKLFF.

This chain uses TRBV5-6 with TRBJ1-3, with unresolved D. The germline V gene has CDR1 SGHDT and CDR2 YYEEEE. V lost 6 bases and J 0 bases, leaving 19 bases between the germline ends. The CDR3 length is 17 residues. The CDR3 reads CASNRLGNPSSGNTIYF. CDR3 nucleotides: TGTGCCAGCAATAGGCTCGGGAATCCGAGCTCTGGAAACACCATATATTTT. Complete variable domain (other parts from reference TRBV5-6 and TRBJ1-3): DAGVTQSPTHLIKTRGQQVTLRCSPKSGHDTVSWYQQALGQGPQFIFQYYEEEERQRGNFPDRFSGHQFPNYSSELNVNALLLGDSALYLCASNRLGNPSSGNTIYFGEGSWLTVV.

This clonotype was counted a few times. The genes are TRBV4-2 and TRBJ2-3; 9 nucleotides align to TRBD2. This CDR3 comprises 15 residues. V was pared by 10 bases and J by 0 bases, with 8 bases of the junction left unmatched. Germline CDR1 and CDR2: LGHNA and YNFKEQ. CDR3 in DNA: TGTGCCACTGCGGGAGGGGGCTCTAGCACAGATACGCAGTATTTT. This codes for CATAGGGSSTDTQYF.

CDR3 residues: CASSHAGHMNEKLFF. In DNA, the CDR3 is TGCGCCAGCAGCCATGCGGGACACATGAATGAAAAACTGTTTTTT. This rearrangement joins TRBV5-1 to TRBJ1-4; maybe TRBD1 (6 bases). V was clipped by 4 bases and J by 5 bases, with 15 bases between them. The CDR3 length is 15 residues. Germline CDR1 reads SGHRS; CDR2 reads YFSETQ.

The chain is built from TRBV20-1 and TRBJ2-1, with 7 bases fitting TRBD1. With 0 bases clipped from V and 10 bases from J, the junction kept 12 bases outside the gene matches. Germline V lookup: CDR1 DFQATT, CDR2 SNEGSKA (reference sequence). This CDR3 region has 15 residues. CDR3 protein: CSARDQGQPRVEQFF. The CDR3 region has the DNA TGCAGTGCTAGAGATCAGGGACAGCCAAGAGTGGAGCAGTTCTTC.

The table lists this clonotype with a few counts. Written as DNA, the CDR3 is TGTGCCAGCAGCTTACTAATAAACCTGCCTAGGGACAGGGGGCCACCAGATACGCAGTATTTT. This sequence encodes CASSLLINLPRDRGPPDTQYF. The genes are TRBV7-2 and TRBJ2-3; TRBD1 agrees at 12 bases. Germline CDR1 and CDR2: SGHTA and FQGNSA. The CDR3 has 21 amino acids. Trimming took 2 bases from V and 4 from J; bases not matched to a gene: 19. The full variable domain, in which reference TRBV7-2 and TRBJ2-3 provide the parts outside the CDR3, is GAGVSQSPSNKVTEKGKDVELRCDPISGHTALYWYRQSLGQGLEFLIYFQGNSAPDKSGLPSDRFSAERTGGSVSTLTIQRTQQEDSAVYLCASSLLINLPRDRGPPDTQYFGPGTRLTVL.

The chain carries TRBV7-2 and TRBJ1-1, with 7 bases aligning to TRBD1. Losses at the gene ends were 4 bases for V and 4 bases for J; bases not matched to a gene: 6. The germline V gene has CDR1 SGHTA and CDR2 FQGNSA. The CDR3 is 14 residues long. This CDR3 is CASSSQGFGTEAFF. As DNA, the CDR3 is TGTGCCAGCAGCTCACAGGGGTTTGGCACTGAAGCTTTCTTT. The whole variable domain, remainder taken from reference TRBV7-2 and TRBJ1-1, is GAGVSQSPSNKVTEKGKDVELRCDPISGHTALYWYRQSLGQGLEFLIYFQGNSAPDKSGLPSDRFSAERTGGSVSTLTIQRTQQEDSAVYLCASSSQGFGTEAFFGQGTRLTVV.

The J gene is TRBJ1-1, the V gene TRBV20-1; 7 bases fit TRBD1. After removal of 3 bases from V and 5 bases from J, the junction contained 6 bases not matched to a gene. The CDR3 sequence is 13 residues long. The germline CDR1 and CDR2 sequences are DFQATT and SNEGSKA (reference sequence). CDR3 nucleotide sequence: TGCAGTGCTAGGCCCTGGGACAGAACTGAAGCTTTCTTT. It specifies CSARPWDRTEAFF.

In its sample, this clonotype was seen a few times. CDR3 amino acids: CASSPRGLAGGPRETQYF. The CDR3, as DNA: TGTGCCAGCAGCCCCAGGGGACTAGCGGGAGGGCCTAGGGAGACCCAGTACTTC. The chain is built from TRBV7-2 and TRBJ2-5, with 16 bases identical to TRBD2. V lost 5 bases, J lost 5 bases, and 11 bases stayed unmatched. The germline gives CDR1 SGHTA, CDR2 FQGNSA. CDR3 length equals 18 residues.